The sequence of this TCR beta chain was determined in a study of blood T cell repertoires in COVID-19 (dated by TCRdb to the early 2020s). About the investigation overall: Samples from collaborators originated in the United States, Italy and Spain and spanned both the acute and convalescent phases of COVID-19. The material from the prospective study consisted of cDNA or gDNA derived from T cells, B-cell-depleted T cells, or PBMCs. Deeply sampled blood TCRbeta repertoires from subjects exposed to, actively infected with, or recovered from COVID-19 were included in the dataset. The repertoires were released in a freely available public database meant as a resource for research on the immune response to SARS-CoV-2. Samples came from the ongoing ImmuneRACE study (first 160 participants) plus 1,254 subjects from 6 global collaborators. A de-identified subject ID, COVID-19 status, age in years and sex were almost always included in the sample metadata. HLA class I and class II types, where available, came from metadata supplied by the sample provider rather than from assay-based typing. General study outcomes and caveats: The quantity of clinical and demographic metadata differed by source and by participant and was supplied without curation.

Each collaborating institution followed its own protocols to collect whole blood in K2EDTA tubes. For TCRbeta analysis, collaborators shipped samples in one of three forms: frozen whole blood, isolated PBMCs, or DNA extracted from either of those sample types. TCRbeta CDR3 regions were amplified from genomic DNA by means of the immunoSEQ Assay, a bias-controlled multiplex PCR. From the authors' description of their analysis: Within the assay, amplification of reference gene primers was used to estimate how many nucleated cells each sample contained. Sequence reads were collapsed and filtered to measure the absolute abundance of every unique TCRbeta CDR3 rearrangement. Productive Simpson clonality was computed per sample as the square root of Simpson's diversity index over productive rearrangements. The source is immuneACCESS, and TCRdb retained only in-frame sequences with V and J called. Part of the clones is not carried over; for the studies checked, unresolved V genes explain less than half of this, and the remainder is unexplained. That table furnishes V, J and clone size, whereas the DNA furnished D and trimming. The sample yields under 200,000 clones; 88% were counted once. The ten largest clones take up roughly 25% of the sample.

About this clone: Its antigen remains unidentified. Per-base quality was not reported, and no clone a single base away is much larger than it.

CDR3 length: 13 amino acids, cysteine to phenylalanine. Only CDR3 DNA remains: 39 bases, in frame from the first base. CDR1 SEHNR and CDR2 FQNEAQ were looked up in the germline V gene (reference sequence). V loses 10 bases of germline sequence and J loses 1 base, and the interval between the two ends is 12 bases. The sequence links TRBV7-9 to TRBJ2-3; TRBD2 might be the D gene, on 6 matching bases. The sequencing input was peripheral blood. The clonotype comes from a man in his sixties with acute or convalescent COVID-19. This receptor carries the CDR3 CATGQRGTDTQYF. The bases read TGTGCCACGGGGCAGCGGGGCACAGATACGCAGTATTTT.